This T cell receptor beta chain was found in a study of T cells in Graves' hyperthyroidism and ophthalmopathy. The V and J ends lost 5 bases and 2 bases, in that order; junction bases with no gene match: 8. Looked up from germline, CDR1 is SGHTA and CDR2 is FQGNSA. The CDR3 extends over 15 amino acids. Template material for amplifying TCR beta CDR3 regions consisted of RNA transcripts. Primed by the HTBI set, a first-round RT-PCR was run on the TCR CDR3. One entry per CDR3 protein, called by TCRdb with MiXCR from the multiplex PCR reads. The sample carries about 710,000 distinct CDR3 sequences, about 15% recorded once. The sample holds many counts of this clonotype.

The sequence was obtained from a man younger than 35 with Graves' hyperthyroidism. Sequencing was done on a sample of blood. The genes are TRBV7-2 and TRBJ2-7; 8 nucleotides line up with TRBD2. The chain's CDR3 is CASSMTPGLAYEQYF. The CDR3 DNA is TGTGCCAGCAGCATGACCCCGGGACTAGCCTACGAGCAGTACTTC.